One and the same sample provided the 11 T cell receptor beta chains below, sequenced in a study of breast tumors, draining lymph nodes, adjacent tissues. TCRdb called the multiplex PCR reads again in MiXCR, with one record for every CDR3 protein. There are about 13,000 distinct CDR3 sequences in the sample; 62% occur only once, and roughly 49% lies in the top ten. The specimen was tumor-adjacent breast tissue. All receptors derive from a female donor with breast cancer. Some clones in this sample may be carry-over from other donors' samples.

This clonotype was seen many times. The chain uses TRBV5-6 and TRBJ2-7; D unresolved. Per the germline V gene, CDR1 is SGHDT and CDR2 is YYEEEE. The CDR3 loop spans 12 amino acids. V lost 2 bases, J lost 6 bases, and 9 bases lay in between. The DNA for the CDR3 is TGTGCCAGCAGCTTAGGTTTCTCCGAGCAGTACTTC. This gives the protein CASSLGFSEQYF. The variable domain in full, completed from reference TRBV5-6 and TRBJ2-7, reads DAGVTQSPTHLIKTRGQQVTLRCSPKSGHDTVSWYQQALGQGPQFIFQYYEEEERQRGNFPDRFSGHQFPNYSSELNVNALLLGDSALYLCASSLGFSEQYFGPGTRLTVT.

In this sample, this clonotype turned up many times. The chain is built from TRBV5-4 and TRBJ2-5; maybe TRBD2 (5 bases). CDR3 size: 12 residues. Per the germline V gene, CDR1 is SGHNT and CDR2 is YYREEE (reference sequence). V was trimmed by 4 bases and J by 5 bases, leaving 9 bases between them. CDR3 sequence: CASSPRGETQYF. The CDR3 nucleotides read TGTGCCAGCAGCCCCCGAGGGGAGACCCAGTACTTC.

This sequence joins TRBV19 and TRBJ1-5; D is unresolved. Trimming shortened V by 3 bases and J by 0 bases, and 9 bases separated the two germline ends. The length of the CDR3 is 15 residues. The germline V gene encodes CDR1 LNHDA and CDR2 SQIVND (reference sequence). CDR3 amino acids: CASSIGIVSNQPQHF. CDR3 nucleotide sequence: TGTGCCAGTAGTATTGGGATAGTTAGCAATCAGCCCCAGCATTTT.

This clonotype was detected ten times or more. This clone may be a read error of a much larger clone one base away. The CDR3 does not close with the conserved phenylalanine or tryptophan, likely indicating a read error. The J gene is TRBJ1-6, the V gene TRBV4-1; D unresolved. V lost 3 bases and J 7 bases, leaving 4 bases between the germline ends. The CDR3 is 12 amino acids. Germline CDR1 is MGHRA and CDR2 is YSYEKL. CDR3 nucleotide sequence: TGCGCCAGCAGCCACGGAAATTCACCCCTCCACCTT. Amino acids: CASSHGNSPLHL.

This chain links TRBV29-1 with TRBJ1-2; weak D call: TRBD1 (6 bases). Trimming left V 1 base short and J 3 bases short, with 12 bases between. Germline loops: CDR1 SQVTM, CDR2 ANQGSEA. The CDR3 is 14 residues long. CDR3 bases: TGCAGCGTTGAAGGCAGGGGCGCGGACTATGGCTACACCTTC. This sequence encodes CSVEGRGADYGYTF.

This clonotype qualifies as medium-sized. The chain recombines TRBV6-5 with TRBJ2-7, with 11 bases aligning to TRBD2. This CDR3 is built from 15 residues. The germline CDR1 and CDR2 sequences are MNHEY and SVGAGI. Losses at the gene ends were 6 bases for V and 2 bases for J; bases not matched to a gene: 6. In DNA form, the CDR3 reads TGTGCCAGCAGACCCGGGACTAGCGGAACCTACGAGCAGTACTTC. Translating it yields CASRPGTSGTYEQYF.

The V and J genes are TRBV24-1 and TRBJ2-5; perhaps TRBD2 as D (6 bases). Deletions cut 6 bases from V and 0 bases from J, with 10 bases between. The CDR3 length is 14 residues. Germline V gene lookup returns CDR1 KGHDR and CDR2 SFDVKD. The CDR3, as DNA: TGTGCCACCAGTACGACGGGGGACCAAGAGACCCAGTACTTC. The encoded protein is CATSTTGDQETQYF.

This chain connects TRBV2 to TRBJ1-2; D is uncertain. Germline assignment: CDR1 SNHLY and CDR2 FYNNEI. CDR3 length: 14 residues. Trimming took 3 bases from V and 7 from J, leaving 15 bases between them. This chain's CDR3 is CASSEMWPSGGYTF. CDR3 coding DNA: TGTGCCAGCAGTGAGATGTGGCCGTCGGGTGGCTACACCTTC.

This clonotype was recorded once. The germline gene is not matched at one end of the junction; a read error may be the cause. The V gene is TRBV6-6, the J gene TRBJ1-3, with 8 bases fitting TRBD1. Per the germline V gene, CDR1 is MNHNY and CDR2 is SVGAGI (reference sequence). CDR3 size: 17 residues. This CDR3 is CASSHSDRDASGNTIYF. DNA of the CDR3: TGTGCCAGCAGTCACTCGGACAGGGACGCCTCTGGAAACACCATATATTTT.

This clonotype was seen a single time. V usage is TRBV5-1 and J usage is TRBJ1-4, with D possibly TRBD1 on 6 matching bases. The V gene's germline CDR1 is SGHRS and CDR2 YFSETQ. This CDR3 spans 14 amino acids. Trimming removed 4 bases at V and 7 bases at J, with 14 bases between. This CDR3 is CASSIGQPGEKLFF. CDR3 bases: TGCGCCAGCAGCATAGGACAGCCGGGTGAAAAACTGTTTTTT.

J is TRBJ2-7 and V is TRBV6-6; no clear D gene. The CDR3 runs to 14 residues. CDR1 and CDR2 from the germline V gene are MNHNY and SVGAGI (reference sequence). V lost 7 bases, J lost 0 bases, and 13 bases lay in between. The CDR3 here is CASTHGQNSYEQYF. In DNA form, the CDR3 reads TGTGCCAGCACCCACGGGCAGAACTCCTACGAGCAGTACTTC.